A selection of T cell receptor beta chains follows, all from one sample in a study of CD8 T cells in Susac syndrome. Using its own MiXCR run on the immunoSEQ multiplex PCR reads, TCRdb lists one record per CDR3 protein. The sample carries hundreds of thousands of distinct CDR3 sequences, approximately 85% recorded once. The sample comprised CD8+ T cells from PBMCs. The receptors stem from a human donor with multiple sclerosis. CDR3s include the opening cysteine and the closing phenylalanine or tryptophan. D genes are given only for firm matches. Clone size is stated in some rows and not others, as once, few, many or a class when expanded.

j_call: TRBJ2-7
clone_size: NA
d_call: NA
v_call: TRBV20-1
cdr3_aa: CSANVLAAYSYEQYF
cdr3_nt: TGCAGTGCCAACGTGTTAGCGGCTTACTCCTACGAGCAGTACTTC

j_call: TRBJ2-5
clone_size: NA
d_call: TRBD2
v_call: TRBV9
cdr3_aa: CASSTDGTIVETQYF
cdr3_nt: TGTGCCAGCAGCACAGATGGGACTATCGTCGAGACCCAGTACTTC

j_call: TRBJ2-1
clone_size: NA
d_call: NA
v_call: TRBV10-3
cdr3_aa: CAISESTGNNEQFF
cdr3_nt: TGTGCCATCAGTGAGTCAACAGGGAACAATGAGCAGTTCTTC

j_call: TRBJ1-4
clone_size: NA
d_call: NA
v_call: TRBV12-3/TRBV12-4
cdr3_aa: CASRGSVGGGEKLFF
cdr3_nt: TGTGCCAGCAGAGGTTCCGTTGGAGGAGGAGAAAAACTGTTTTTT

j_call: TRBJ1-1
clone_size: NA
d_call: NA
v_call: TRBV6-2/TRBV6-3
cdr3_aa: CASSLQGVYTEAFF
cdr3_nt: TGTGCCAGCAGTTTACAGGGTGTGTACACTGAAGCTTTCTTT

j_call: TRBJ2-4
clone_size: NA
d_call: NA
v_call: TRBV29-1
cdr3_aa: CSVEPAGEEISGPKNIQYF
cdr3_nt: TGCAGCGTTGAACCGGCCGGGGAGGAGATCTCGGGGCCCAAAAACATTCAGTACTTC

j_call: TRBJ2-2
clone_size: few
d_call: NA
v_call: TRBV2
cdr3_aa: CASSYDGTGELFF
cdr3_nt: TGTGCCAGCAGTTATGACGGCACCGGGGAGCTGTTTTTT

j_call: TRBJ1-5
clone_size: NA
d_call: TRBD1
v_call: TRBV19
cdr3_aa: CATRDRGSNQPQHF
cdr3_nt: TGTGCCACCAGGGACAGGGGGAGCAATCAGCCCCAGCATTTT

j_call: TRBJ2-7
clone_size: NA
d_call: NA
v_call: TRBV20-1
cdr3_aa: CSARDWTGTYEQYF
cdr3_nt: TGCAGTGCTAGAGACTGGACTGGGACCTACGAGCAGTACTTC

j_call: TRBJ2-5
clone_size: NA
d_call: NA
v_call: TRBV9
cdr3_aa: CASSAAGQVTFQETQYF
cdr3_nt: TGTGCCAGCAGCGCAGCGGGACAGGTGACATTCCAAGAGACCCAGTACTTC

j_call: TRBJ2-3
clone_size: NA
d_call: TRBD2
v_call: TRBV4-1
cdr3_aa: CASSQEHPLTSLGDTQYF
cdr3_nt: TGCGCCAGCAGCCAAGAGCACCCTTTGACTAGCTTGGGAGATACGCAGTATTTT

j_call: TRBJ2-7
clone_size: NA
d_call: TRBD1
v_call: TRBV11-2
cdr3_aa: CASSLDPGQGSSYEQYF
cdr3_nt: TGTGCCAGCAGCTTAGACCCGGGACAGGGGAGCTCCTACGAGCAGTACTTC

j_call: TRBJ2-7
clone_size: NA
d_call: TRBD2
v_call: TRBV19
cdr3_aa: CASSVLAGPTYEQYF
cdr3_nt: TGTGCCAGTAGTGTCCTAGCGGGACCTACCTACGAGCAGTACTTC

j_call: TRBJ2-7
clone_size: NA
d_call: NA
v_call: TRBV5-6
cdr3_aa: CASSLGPSGYEQYF
cdr3_nt: TGTGCCAGCAGCTTGGGGCCCAGCGGTTACGAGCAGTACTTC

j_call: TRBJ1-1
clone_size: NA
d_call: NA
v_call: TRBV30
cdr3_aa: CAWSVGGAGTEAFF
cdr3_nt: TGTGCCTGGAGTGTAGGGGGGGCGGGCACTGAAGCTTTCTTT

j_call: TRBJ2-1
clone_size: NA
d_call: TRBD2
v_call: TRBV25-1
cdr3_aa: CASSGRLAGLYNEQFF
cdr3_nt: TGTGCCAGCAGTGGACGTCTAGCGGGGCTATACAATGAGCAGTTCTTC

j_call: TRBJ2-7
clone_size: NA
d_call: NA
v_call: TRBV27
cdr3_aa: CASSLSLSSYEQYF
cdr3_nt: TGTGCCAGCAGTTTATCACTAAGCTCCTACGAGCAGTACTTC

j_call: TRBJ1-2
clone_size: NA
d_call: NA
v_call: TRBV7-2
cdr3_aa: CASSLGVASERGYTF
cdr3_nt: TGTGCCAGCAGCTTAGGAGTCGCTTCCGAACGCGGCTACACCTTC

j_call: TRBJ1-1
clone_size: NA
d_call: NA
v_call: TRBV9
cdr3_aa: CASSESPGLNTEAFF
cdr3_nt: TGTGCCAGCAGCGAAAGTCCAGGGCTGAACACTGAAGCTTTCTTT

j_call: TRBJ2-7
clone_size: NA
d_call: TRBD2
v_call: TRBV12-3/TRBV12-4
cdr3_aa: CASSLVGRLAGGRDEQYF
cdr3_nt: TGTGCCAGCAGTTTAGTCGGGAGGCTAGCGGGAGGCCGGGACGAGCAGTACTTC